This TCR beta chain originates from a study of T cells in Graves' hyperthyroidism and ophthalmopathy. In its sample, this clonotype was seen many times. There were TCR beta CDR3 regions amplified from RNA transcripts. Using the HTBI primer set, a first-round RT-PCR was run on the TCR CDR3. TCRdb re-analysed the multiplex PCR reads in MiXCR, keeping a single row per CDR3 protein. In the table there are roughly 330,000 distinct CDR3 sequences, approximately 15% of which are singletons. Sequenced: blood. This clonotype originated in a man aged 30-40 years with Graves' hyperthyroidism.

The CDR3 coding sequence is TGTGCCACCAGTGATGCCCCGGGCGTTGGGACCTACGAGCAGTACTTC. It is translated as CATSDAPGVGTYEQYF. The rearrangement links TRBV24-1 to TRBJ2-7; no clear D. This CDR3 comprises 16 residues. Germline CDR1 reads KGHDR; CDR2 reads SFDVKD. V gave up 3 bases and J gave up 2 bases, with 16 bases separating them.